The entry below gives a single TCR beta chain sequence along with its context. This clonotype was counted at least ten times. Its antigen target is currently unknown. No quality values exist for individual bases; no much larger clone is one base distant. Taken with the paper, the label for treatment or condition translates to: allogeneic hematopoietic cell transplantation with graft depleted of TCRalphabeta T cells and CD19 B cells. The children who served as transplant recipients had been given grafts of TCRalphabeta/CD19-depleted allogeneic hematopoietic cells. At the junction V is shortened by 2 bases and J by 4 bases, with 12 bases in between. There are 15 amino acids in the CDR3, from cysteine to phenylalanine inclusive. Just CDR3 DNA is preserved here, 45 bases in frame from base 1. This sample was included in a study of T-cell reconstitution after alpha-beta-depleted transplantation in children (dated by TCRdb to the mid-2010s). Notes on the research overall: Using TCR repertoire profiling, the study quantitatively followed how T-cell immune reconstitution unfolded in children after TCRalphabeta/CD19-depleted allogeneic hematopoietic cell transplantation.

Paper-wide results and their limitations: Hyperexpanded clone frequencies declined over subsequent months; after one year, T-cell counts and TCRbeta diversity were mostly attributed to newly produced T cells. In some patients, the high TCRbeta diversity seen at day 60 was put down to recipient T cells and intrathymic progenitors that had survived conditioning. Apparently early alphabetaT-cell count recovery about two months after transplant reportedly relied on only several hundred rapidly expanded clones derived from non-depleted graft cells.

The library was made by PCR. The instrument was an Illumina HiSeq 2500. TCR libraries were prepared with molecular barcoding, using unique molecular identifiers to normalize TCRbeta repertoire quantification. TCRdb itself trimmed the public reads at Q25 with fastp, ran MiXCR and retained productive beta chains. Each entry is one CDR3 protein sequence, shown with its most common DNA and genes. The sample profile shows about 290,000 distinct CDR3 sequences; almost 8% of them were found once. The top ten clones comprise approximately 9% of the sample. The specimen was peripheral blood, collected 360 days after TCRalphabeta/CD19-depleted stem cell transplant. The rearrangement joined TRBV12-3 or TRBV12-4 to TRBJ2-1, with a tentative D call of TRBD1 or TRBD2, each matching 5 bases. This receptor was identified in a female patient aged 2 to 10 who had a stem cell transplant for Fanconi anemia, so the T cells may come from the graft donor. Here the CDR3 is given as CASSLMLGVYNEQFF. The nucleotides are TGTGCCAGCAGTTTAATGTTGGGGGTATACAATGAGCAGTTCTTC.